Described below is a single T cell receptor (beta chain) sequence and its context. Its cognate antigen has yet to be identified. No base quality values were provided; no much bigger clone lies one nucleotide off. These data come from a study of immunodeficiency (dated by TCRdb to between 2017 and 2020). At the level of the whole study: The repertoires were analyzed to search for VDJ recombination defects and oligoclonality.

The paper as a whole reports these results and caveats: In the entropy comparisons of patients versus healthy controls, patients were shown as n=3 (open circles), and an effect on thymic development was only suggested as possible. CD4+ T cell V-J pairing and productive entropy appeared similar between patients and controls. Based on top-100 and total clonotype frequencies, severe oligoclonality was found in patient CD8+ T cells but not in patient CD4+ T cells.

After extraction using the QIAamp DNA Blood Mini Kit, genomic DNA was sent off for immunoSEQ repertoire analysis. Multiplex PCR was used to amplify CDR3 regions from a standard amount of genomic DNA template. The PCR products underwent sequencing on an Illumina platform. In the original analysis: Alignment of sequences to a reference was performed, and V, D and J gene definitions were taken from IMGT. Closely related sequences were merged by a nearest-neighbor clustering algorithm so that PCR and sequencing errors were removed. V, D and J usage was analyzed in productive unique and total sequences using ImmunoSEQ Analyzer tools and R version 3.6.1. TCRdb's version of the immuneACCESS table is confined to in-frame rearrangements and falls short of the full clone set. An unresolved V gene accounts for under half of the shortfall where checked; the remainder is of unknown origin. D and trimming come from the DNA, and the V and J calls and clone size come from that table. Within this sample are a few thousand clones, with around 91% of them counted one time only. Of the sample, 4.3% falls within the top ten clones.

V loses 3 bases at its end and J loses 3 bases; junction bases beyond the gene matches: 6. Counted from cysteine to phenylalanine, this CDR3 has 16 amino acids. CDR3 DNA is the only sequence kept; it has 48 bases, read in frame from the first base. CDR1 and CDR2 (LNHDA, SQIVND) derive from the germline V gene (reference sequence). Before TCR sequencing, CD3+CD4+ T cells were sorted out of fresh PBMCs. Sequenced: CD4+ T cells from blood. The sequence came from a human donor in good health. The rearrangement joined TRBV19 to TRBJ2-7, with TRBD2 matching 12 junction bases. At the DNA level, the sequence is TGTGCCAGTAGTATCGGGATGACTAGCGGGAGCTACGAGCAGTACTTC. Translated, it reads CASSIGMTSGSYEQYF.